Each of the 9 T cell receptor beta chains below was sequenced from the same sample in a study of blood T cell repertoires in COVID-19. The protocol was immunoSEQ multiplex PCR, while the TCRdb copy is restricted to in-frame clones and leaves out a portion. The sample records under 350,000 clones, over 75% being singletons. Sequencing was carried out using peripheral blood. The receptors here all came from a woman aged 70-85 years with acute or convalescent COVID-19.

This clone was counted a single time. The chain is built from TRBV6-5 and TRBJ2-7; D possibly corresponds to TRBD1 (5 bases). The CDR3 contains 12 residues. The V gene's germline CDR1 is MNHEY and CDR2 SVGAGI. With 8 bases removed from V and 3 bases from J, the gap between germline ends came to 11 bases. The CDR3 region has the DNA TGTGCCAGCCAGGGCAATAGCTACGAGCAGTACTTC. Translation gives CASQGNSYEQYF.

The chain joins TRBV24-1 to TRBJ2-3; 11 bases fit TRBD2. The CDR3 is 16 residues long. Germline values: CDR1 KGHDR, CDR2 SFDVKD. J was trimmed by 4 bases and V by 2 bases; bases with no gene match: 4. The CDR3 loop reads CATSDSSGGIPDTQYF. CDR3 in DNA: TGTGCCACCAGTGATTCTAGCGGGGGGATCCCAGATACGCAGTATTTT.

The chain joins TRBV11-2 to TRBJ1-1; D uncertain. V was pared by 5 bases and J by 2 bases, with 9 bases between. Germline CDR1 is SGHAT and CDR2 is FQNNGV. The CDR3 loop spans 13 amino acids. As DNA, the CDR3 is TGTGCCAGCAGCACTACACAAAACACTGAAGCTTTCTTT. Translated, it gives CASSTTQNTEAFF.

CDR3 DNA: TGTGCCAGCAGCTTAGGGCGGGGGGCCGCAGATACGCAGTATTTT. The encoded protein is CASSLGRGAADTQYF. The V gene is TRBV13, the J gene TRBJ2-3; 8 bases are shared with TRBD2. This CDR3 is 15 amino acids long. Looked up from germline, CDR1 is PRHDT and CDR2 is FYEKMQ (reference sequence). The trim removed 0 bases at V and 4 bases at J, leaving 3 bases unmatched. Supplemented by reference TRBV13 and TRBJ2-3, the full variable domain reads AAGVIQSPRHLIKEKRETATLKCYPIPRHDTVYWYQQGPGQDPQFLISFYEKMQSDKGSIPDRFSAQQFSDYHSELNMSSLELGDSALYFCASSLGRGAADTQYFGPGTRLTVL.

DNA for the CDR3: TGTGCCAGTAGTATAGATCGCGAGGTGGCCAATCAGCCCCAGCATTTT. Translating gives CASSIDREVANQPQHF. The J gene is TRBJ1-5, the V gene TRBV19; D unresolved. Germline V gives CDR1 LNHDA, CDR2 SQIVND (reference sequence). V was pared by 0 bases and J by 3 bases, with 12 bases between. This CDR3 contains 16 residues.

The chain employs TRBV6-2 or TRBV6-3 and TRBJ1-3; unclear D gene. The germline gives CDR1 MNHEY, CDR2 SVGEGT. There are 15 residues in the CDR3. Between the trimmed V and J ends, which lost 5 bases and 2 bases, there was a span of 13 bases. The CDR3 bases are TGTGCCAGCAGTAATAATCAGGTGACTGGAAACACCATATATTTT. Translated, it gives CASSNNQVTGNTIYF.

The chain employs TRBV18 and TRBJ2-1; possible D gene TRBD2, 7 bases. Trimming removed 6 bases at V and 7 bases at J, with 16 bases between. This CDR3 contains 14 residues. Germline V gives CDR1 KGHSH, CDR2 LQKENI. CDR3 protein: CASSPLGGANEQFF. In DNA form, the CDR3 reads TGTGCCAGCTCCCCCCTGGGGGGGGCAAATGAGCAGTTCTTC. Together with reference TRBV18 and TRBJ2-1, the CDR3 gives the full variable domain: NAGVMQNPRHLVRRRGQEARLRCSPMKGHSHVYWYRQLPEEGLKFMVYLQKENIIDESGMPKERFSAEFPKEGPSILRIQQVVRGDSAAYFCASSPLGGANEQFFGPGTRLTVL.

The CDR3 DNA sequence: TGTGCCAGCTCACCACGTAGGGAGGCAGATACGCAGTATTTT. Protein: CASSPRREADTQYF. The chain links TRBV18 to TRBJ2-3, with D possibly TRBD2 on 6 matching bases. Germline-derived CDR1 and CDR2 are KGHSH and LQKENI. The CDR3 spans 14 residues. V was cut by 1 base and J by 4 bases, with 9 bases left in between.

The gene calls are TRBV2 and TRBJ2-5; weak D call: TRBD2 (5 bases). CDR3 length equals 11 residues. The germline gives CDR1 SNHLY, CDR2 FYNNEI. V lost 6 bases, J lost 3 bases, and 5 bases lay in between. CDR3 in DNA: TGTGCCAGCAGCGGGGAAGAGACCCAGTACTTC. Protein: CASSGEETQYF.